Listed below are T cell receptor beta chains from one sample, sequenced in a study of blood T cell repertoires in COVID-19. Clones were read by immunoSEQ multiplex PCR, and TCRdb kept only the in-frame ones, dropping some. The sample has 180,000 or so clones, approximately 85% seen once. The sample consisted of PBMCs or T cells enriched from blood (not recorded which). The receptors shown here come from a man aged 40-55 years who had recovered from COVID-19. CDR3s include the opening cysteine and the closing phenylalanine or tryptophan. The D gene is left open where the match is weak. The size entry is marked missing in some rows and otherwise reads once, few, many or a size class.

size: .
V: TRBV11-2
J: TRBJ1-2
D: .
DNA: TGTGCCAGCACCCCCGGGACAAGCGGCTACACCTTC
CDR3: CASTPGTSGYTF

size: .
V: TRBV7-2
J: TRBJ1-2
D: .
DNA: TGTGCCAGCAGCTTAGAGGGGCCGAGCTATGGCTACACCTTC
CDR3: CASSLEGPSYGYTF

size: .
V: TRBV19
J: TRBJ2-1
D: .
DNA: TGTGCCAGTAGTATCAAGCCCGCGTACAGTCACTCCTACAATGAGCAGTTCTTC
CDR3: CASSIKPAYSHSYNEQFF

size: .
V: TRBV2
J: TRBJ1-2
D: .
DNA: TGTGCCAGCAGTGAAAAACGAACTTACTATGGCTACACCTTC
CDR3: CASSEKRTYYGYTF

size: .
V: TRBV30
J: TRBJ2-7
D: TRBD1
DNA: TGTGCCTGGAGTTTCACCGGGACAGGGGAAGGTGAGCAGTACTTC
CDR3: CAWSFTGTGEGEQYF

size: .
V: TRBV5-6
J: TRBJ1-3
D: .
DNA: TGTGCCAGCAGCTCGACGGGGGAACTCAACACCATATATTTT
CDR3: CASSSTGELNTIYF

size: .
V: TRBV7-2
J: TRBJ2-1
D: TRBD2
DNA: TGTGCCAGCAGCGTCCTAGCGGACCCCTACAATGAGCAGTTCTTC
CDR3: CASSVLADPYNEQFF

size: .
V: TRBV6-2/TRBV6-3
J: TRBJ2-6
D: TRBD1
DNA: TGTGCCAGCAGCCCACAGGGGGCGGATGGGGCCAACGTCCTGACTTTC
CDR3: CASSPQGADGANVLTF

size: .
V: TRBV3-1/TRBV3-2
J: TRBJ2-3
D: .
DNA: TGTGCCAGCAGCCAACCCAGTCTCGGGCGGGCCACAGATACGCAGTATTTT
CDR3: CASSQPSLGRATDTQYF

size: .
V: TRBV30
J: TRBJ1-2
D: .
DNA: TGTGCCTGGAGTGCCCCAGGGTCCCGTGGCTACACCTTC
CDR3: CAWSAPGSRGYTF

size: .
V: TRBV30
J: TRBJ1-5
D: .
DNA: TGTGCCTGGAGCCCCAGTAGCAATCAGCCCCAGCATTTT
CDR3: CAWSPSSNQPQHF

size: .
V: TRBV6-2/TRBV6-3
J: TRBJ2-7
D: TRBD1
DNA: TGTGCCAGCAGTTACCGGGACAGCAGCTCCTACGAGCAGTACTTC
CDR3: CASSYRDSSSYEQYF

size: .
V: TRBV19
J: TRBJ1-5
D: TRBD1
DNA: TGTGCCAGTAGCCCTTGGACAGGGGACAATCAGCCCCAGCATTTT
CDR3: CASSPWTGDNQPQHF

size: .
V: TRBV6-5
J: TRBJ1-2
D: TRBD1
DNA: TGTGCCAGCAGTTTGACAGGGGGCGACTATGGCTACACCTTC
CDR3: CASSLTGGDYGYTF

size: .
V: TRBV2
J: TRBJ2-1
D: TRBD1
DNA: TGTGCCAGCAGTGTAGGGGGCGCCAAGAGAGAGTTCTTC
CDR3: CASSVGGAKREFF

size: .
V: TRBV5-1
J: TRBJ2-3
D: .
DNA: TGCGCCAGCAGCTTGGTGGGGGGAGATACGCAGTATTTT
CDR3: CASSLVGGDTQYF

size: once
V: TRBV28
J: TRBJ1-5
D: .
DNA: TGTGCCATTGCGGGGCAGCCCCAGCATTTT
CDR3: CAIAGQPQHF

size: .
V: TRBV5-1
J: TRBJ1-1
D: TRBD1
DNA: TGCGCCAGCAGCACGCGGACAGGGGTGGGTGACACTGAAGCTTTCTTT
CDR3: CASSTRTGVGDTEAFF

size: .
V: TRBV10-3
J: TRBJ1-2
D: .
DNA: TGTGCCACCGGGCGGGGGGTGGAAGGCTACACCTTC
CDR3: CATGRGVEGYTF

size: .
V: TRBV28
J: TRBJ1-3
D: TRBD1
DNA: TGTGCCAGCAGTCCTGCGGGGACAGGGATTGGAAACACCATATATTTT
CDR3: CASSPAGTGIGNTIYF

size: .
V: TRBV20-1
J: TRBJ2-1
D: TRBD2
DNA: TGCAGTGCTAGATCCAGCGGGGGTTCAATCTTC
CDR3: CSARSSGGSIF

size: .
V: TRBV7-8
J: TRBJ1-1
D: TRBD1
DNA: TGTGCCAGCAGCCTGGACAGGGGGCTCGGCACTGAAGCTTTCTTT
CDR3: CASSLDRGLGTEAFF

size: .
V: TRBV19
J: TRBJ1-2
D: .
DNA: TGTGCCAGTTCGCCTCTGGGGCGTGCTAACTATGGCTACACCTTC
CDR3: CASSPLGRANYGYTF

size: .
V: TRBV2
J: TRBJ1-2
D: .
DNA: TGTGCCAGCACTCAGGGAGGCCCATATGGCTACACCTTC
CDR3: CASTQGGPYGYTF

size: .
V: TRBV11-2
J: TRBJ1-5
D: TRBD1
DNA: TGTGCCAGCAGCTCGGGACAGTTCAATCAGCCCCAGCATTTT
CDR3: CASSSGQFNQPQHF

size: .
V: TRBV5-1
J: TRBJ1-1
D: TRBD1
DNA: TGCGCCAGCAGCATAGTACAGGGGGCCACTGAAGCTTTCTTT
CDR3: CASSIVQGATEAFF

size: .
V: TRBV5-1
J: TRBJ2-3
D: .
DNA: TGCGCCAGCAGCTTGGCCGAGACAGAGAGCCTCCCAGATACGCAGTATTTT
CDR3: CASSLAETESLPDTQYF

size: .
V: TRBV11-2
J: TRBJ2-7
D: .
DNA: TGTGCCACCCCCGGGAAGGATAACTCCTACGAGCAGTACTTC
CDR3: CATPGKDNSYEQYF

size: .
V: TRBV30
J: TRBJ1-1
D: TRBD1
DNA: TGTGCCTCAGGGGGAATGAACACTGAAGCTTTCTTT
CDR3: CASGGMNTEAFF

size: few
V: TRBV4-1
J: TRBJ1-2
D: TRBD1
DNA: TGCGCCAGCAGCCAACGGACAGGGCTCGCTAACTATGGCTACACCTTC
CDR3: CASSQRTGLANYGYTF

size: .
V: TRBV7-9
J: TRBJ2-7
D: .
DNA: TGTGCCAGCAGCTCCTCTGGGGCGAGGAACGAGCAGTACTTC
CDR3: CASSSSGARNEQYF

size: .
V: TRBV7-3
J: TRBJ2-3
D: TRBD2
DNA: TGTGCCAGCAGCTTCCGGGACTACACAGATACGCAGTATTTT
CDR3: CASSFRDYTDTQYF

size: .
V: TRBV7-2
J: TRBJ2-3
D: TRBD2
DNA: TGTGCCAGCAGCCGTAGCCCTAGCGGGGGGCCTTATACGCAGTATTTT
CDR3: CASSRSPSGGPYTQYF

size: .
V: TRBV20-1
J: TRBJ1-1
D: .
DNA: TGCAGTGTAACAGGGATGGGTGAAGCTTTCTTT
CDR3: CSVTGMGEAFF

size: .
V: TRBV5-1
J: TRBJ1-2
D: .
DNA: TGCGCCAGCAGCCCCAATAGTGACAGGAACTATGGCTACACCTTC
CDR3: CASSPNSDRNYGYTF

size: once
V: TRBV5-1
J: TRBJ1-1
D: TRBD1
DNA: TGCGCCAGCAGACATGACAGGGGCACTGAAGCTTTCTTT
CDR3: CASRHDRGTEAFF

size: .
V: TRBV19
J: TRBJ1-2
D: TRBD1
DNA: TGTGCCAGTAGTACCCCAGGACAGGGGGACTATGGCTACACCTTC
CDR3: CASSTPGQGDYGYTF

size: .
V: TRBV5-1
J: TRBJ2-3
D: .
DNA: TGCGCCAGCAGATTAGAGGGGGCAGATACGCAGTATTTT
CDR3: CASRLEGADTQYF

size: .
V: TRBV3-1/TRBV3-2
J: TRBJ2-5
D: .
DNA: TGTGCCAGCAGCCAGGGAGTCGGGACCCAGTACTTC
CDR3: CASSQGVGTQYF

size: .
V: TRBV29-1
J: TRBJ2-1
D: .
DNA: TGCAGCGGTCTAGCTGGGACTTACAATGAGCAGTTCTTC
CDR3: CSGLAGTYNEQFF

size: once
V: TRBV2
J: TRBJ2-5
D: TRBD1
DNA: TGTGCCAGCAGACCACCCAGGGGGGAGACCCAGTACTTC
CDR3: CASRPPRGETQYF

size: .
V: TRBV24-1
J: TRBJ1-1
D: TRBD1
DNA: TGTGCCACCAGTCGGACAGGGAGCACTGAAGCTTTCTTT
CDR3: CATSRTGSTEAFF

size: .
V: TRBV7-3
J: TRBJ2-2
D: .
DNA: TGTGCCAGCAGCCAGGACACCGGGGAGCTGTTTTTT
CDR3: CASSQDTGELFF

size: .
V: TRBV30
J: TRBJ1-6
D: TRBD1
DNA: TGTGCCTGGAGTGTACAGGGGCTGGATAATTCACCCCTCCACTTT
CDR3: CAWSVQGLDNSPLHF

size: .
V: TRBV6-5
J: TRBJ2-2
D: TRBD2
DNA: TGTGCCAGCAGTAGACTAGCGGGATCCGGGGAGCTGTTTTTT
CDR3: CASSRLAGSGELFF

size: few
V: TRBV10-1
J: TRBJ2-6
D: .
DNA: TGCGCCAGCAGTGAGATCGTCTCTGGGGCCAACGTCCTGACTTTC
CDR3: CASSEIVSGANVLTF

size: .
V: TRBV5-5
J: TRBJ1-2
D: .
DNA: TGTGCCAGCAGCTTGTCCCAGGCCAACTATGGCTACACCTTC
CDR3: CASSLSQANYGYTF

size: few
V: TRBV19
J: TRBJ2-1
D: TRBD1
DNA: TGTGCGAAGAGGACAGGCAGGCGCCAGCAGTACAATGAGCAGTTCTTC
CDR3: CAKRTGRRQQYNEQFF

size: .
V: TRBV5-1
J: TRBJ1-1
D: .
DNA: TGCGCCAGCAGCCACCCGAGCGGCAGGGAGGACACTGAAGCTTTCTTT
CDR3: CASSHPSGREDTEAFF

size: .
V: TRBV2
J: TRBJ1-4
D: TRBD1
DNA: TGTGCCAGCAGGACAGGGCCTAATGAAAAACTGTTTTTT
CDR3: CASRTGPNEKLFF

size: .
V: TRBV27
J: TRBJ2-5
D: .
DNA: TGTGCCAGCAGTTTCCGGGAGCGAGAGACCCAGTACTTC
CDR3: CASSFRERETQYF